A selection of T cell receptor beta chains follows, all from one sample in a study of post-analysis software for immune sequencing data. TCRdb recomputed calls from the PCR reads with MiXCR, one row per CDR3 protein. Altogether more than 500,000 distinct CDR3 sequences are present, roughly 34% being singletons, with the ten largest covering under 7%. The material sequenced was blood. The receptor set was obtained from a girl aged 2-17 years with multiple sclerosis. Both conserved end residues are part of each CDR3. Fields, in order: V gene, J gene, CDR3 protein.

v_gene: TRBV5-1
j_gene: TRBJ2-7
CDR3aa: CASSLEPREFREQYF

v_gene: TRBV29-1
j_gene: TRBJ1-2
CDR3aa: CSVTRGQGAQGGYTF

v_gene: TRBV20-1
j_gene: TRBJ2-4
CDR3aa: CSAREAGGSIQYF

v_gene: TRBV7-2
j_gene: TRBJ1-4
CDR3aa: CASSSGTGGEKLFF

v_gene: TRBV7-9
j_gene: TRBJ1-2
CDR3aa: CASSSRNNYGYTF

v_gene: TRBV7-8
j_gene: TRBJ2-3
CDR3aa: CASSFTSSTDTQYF

v_gene: TRBV6-5
j_gene: TRBJ2-1
CDR3aa: CASSDRGDYNEQFF

v_gene: TRBV5-1
j_gene: TRBJ2-5
CDR3aa: CASSSPSHETQYF

v_gene: TRBV7-9
j_gene: TRBJ2-5
CDR3aa: CASSPDFARETQYF

v_gene: TRBV5-1
j_gene: TRBJ2-3
CDR3aa: CASSLAGIADTQYF

v_gene: TRBV3-1
j_gene: TRBJ2-3
CDR3aa: CASSQDEDTQYF

v_gene: TRBV4-2
j_gene: TRBJ1-5
CDR3aa: CASSQEQGNQPQHF

v_gene: TRBV15
j_gene: TRBJ2-2
CDR3aa: CATSREGRDTGELFF

v_gene: TRBV20-1
j_gene: TRBJ1-2
CDR3aa: CSAPTVANYGYTF

v_gene: TRBV20-1
j_gene: TRBJ1-1
CDR3aa: CSAPGISDTEAFF

v_gene: TRBV6-1
j_gene: TRBJ1-5
CDR3aa: CASRAGTGIGNQPQHF

v_gene: TRBV5-4
j_gene: TRBJ2-1
CDR3aa: CASSVLVGEQFF

v_gene: TRBV7-9
j_gene: TRBJ2-4
CDR3aa: CASSRSPTGVNIQYF

v_gene: TRBV20-1
j_gene: TRBJ1-6
CDR3aa: CSARQGVDSPLHF

v_gene: TRBV7-6
j_gene: TRBJ2-1
CDR3aa: CASSSVPMGQGAIGEQFF

v_gene: TRBV5-1
j_gene: TRBJ2-5
CDR3aa: CASRKRGGLETQYF

v_gene: TRBV5-1
j_gene: TRBJ1-2
CDR3aa: CASSLGQGGYYGYTF

v_gene: TRBV20-1
j_gene: TRBJ2-6
CDR3aa: CSARPLTGESSGANVLTF

v_gene: TRBV27
j_gene: TRBJ2-1
CDR3aa: CASSTHQGRRTAVYNEQFF

v_gene: TRBV29-1
j_gene: TRBJ1-2
CDR3aa: CSVGGGRGYGYTF

v_gene: TRBV20-1
j_gene: TRBJ1-2
CDR3aa: CSAAKGQGREGYTF

v_gene: TRBV4-1
j_gene: TRBJ2-5
CDR3aa: CASSQVRDWETQYF

v_gene: TRBV20-1
j_gene: TRBJ2-1
CDR3aa: CSARDWGTGSYNEQFF

v_gene: TRBV5-1
j_gene: TRBJ1-2
CDR3aa: CASSLDFTGGDGYTF

v_gene: TRBV7-2
j_gene: TRBJ2-5
CDR3aa: CASSSGPYQGSQYF

v_gene: TRBV15
j_gene: TRBJ2-7
CDR3aa: CATSRGGTGLYEQYF

v_gene: TRBV25-1
j_gene: TRBJ2-3
CDR3aa: CASGREGWTDTQYF

v_gene: TRBV20-1
j_gene: -
CDR3aa: CSARAHGTPAYEQYF